These T cell receptor beta chains were read from a single sample in a study of blood T cells in healthy people across ages. In TCRdb, the 5' RACE reads were re-called with MiXCR into one record per CDR3 protein. In the table there are over a million distinct CDR3 sequences, under 30% of which are singletons. The same sample was also studied in work on T cells of mothers and their children.

Material: blood. The origin of the receptors is a girl under 10 years old in good health. CDR3s include the opening cysteine and the closing phenylalanine or tryptophan. D genes are given only for firm matches. Only part of the rows carry a size: once, few, many, or a class if the clone is expanded.

d_gene	v_gene	j_gene	abundance	CDR3aa	CDR3nt
.	TRBV4-2	TRBJ1-2	.	CASSQVYQGSYGYTF	TGTGCCAGCAGCCAAGTATATCAGGGGTCCTATGGCTACACCTTC
TRBD2	TRBV6-5	TRBJ2-6	.	CASSYSGGFGANVLTF	TGTGCCAGCAGTTACTCGGGAGGGTTTGGGGCCAACGTCCTGACTTTC
.	TRBV12-3/TRBV12-4	TRBJ1-1	.	CASSPYGANTEAFF	TGTGCCAGCAGTCCCTACGGGGCGAACACTGAAGCTTTCTTT
.	TRBV11-2	TRBJ2-7	.	CASSSIDFRGSTYEQYF	TGTGCCAGCAGCTCCATCGACTTTAGGGGGAGCACCTACGAGCAGTACTTC
TRBD1	TRBV10-3	TRBJ1-3	few	CAIRGQGVGNTIYF	TGTGCCATCAGAGGACAGGGAGTTGGAAACACCATATATTTT
.	TRBV20-1	TRBJ1-4	.	CSARMDTDHVPFNEKLFF	TGCAGTGCTAGGATGGACACAGATCACGTACCATTTAATGAAAAACTGTTTTTT
.	TRBV29-1	TRBJ2-2	.	CSTLTTGELFF	TGCAGCACTCTCACCACCGGGGAGCTGTTTTTT
TRBD1	TRBV27	TRBJ2-1	few	CASIPGQGANEQFF	TGTGCCAGCATCCCGGGACAGGGGGCTAATGAGCAGTTCTTC
.	TRBV28	TRBJ2-7	few	CATSRILSYEQYF	TGTGCCACCTCCCGGATCCTCTCTTACGAGCAGTACTTC
.	TRBV15	TRBJ1-4	.	CATSRDGGRAAELFF	TGTGCCACCAGCAGAGATGGGGGTAGGGCGGCGGAACTGTTTTTT
.	TRBV20-1	TRBJ2-1	few	CSATSWSSYNEQFF	TGCAGTGCTACCAGCTGGAGCTCCTACAATGAGCAGTTCTTC
.	TRBV20-1	TRBJ1-1	few	CSARDYLDTEAFF	TGCAGTGCTAGAGATTACCTCGACACTGAAGCTTTCTTT
TRBD1	TRBV7-3	TRBJ1-2	few	CAGSQTGNGYTF	TGTGCCGGCAGCCAGACAGGGAATGGCTACACCTTC
.	TRBV20-1	TRBJ2-1	few	CSAPRESYEQFF	TGCAGTGCTCCCCGGGAGTCCTATGAGCAGTTCTTC
.	TRBV12-3/TRBV12-4	TRBJ2-7	.	CASSLPSSSPEQYF	TGTGCCAGCAGTTTGCCTTCCTCTTCCCCCGAGCAGTACTTC
.	TRBV9	TRBJ1-2	.	CASSVASGRGNYGYTF	TGTGCCAGCAGCGTAGCTTCGGGCAGGGGTAACTATGGCTACACCTTC
.	TRBV7-9	TRBJ1-5	.	CASSEGILHQPQHF	TGTGCCAGCAGCGAGGGGATACTGCATCAGCCCCAGCATTTT
.	TRBV20-1	TRBJ1-5	.	CSARNLIPHLGNQPQHF	TGCAGTGCTAGGAATTTGATTCCCCATTTGGGCAATCAGCCCCAGCATTTT
TRBD1	TRBV4-3	TRBJ2-2	few	CASSQDQGAHTGELFF	TGCGCCAGCAGCCAAGATCAGGGGGCGCACACCGGGGAGCTGTTTTTT
.	TRBV6-1	TRBJ1-5	.	CASSPRGMDGNQPQHF	TGTGCCAGCAGCCCCCGGGGGATGGACGGCAATCAGCCCCAGCATTTT